The 23 T cell receptor beta chains listed next were all sequenced from one sample in a study of blood T cell repertoires in COVID-19. This table comes from immunoSEQ multiplex PCR, and its TCRdb copy is limited to in-frame clones, with some not included. Among under 200,000 clones listed, more than 85% were seen once. What was sequenced was peripheral blood. All receptors come from a woman older than 75 in a cohort sampled during active or convalescent COVID-19.

This clone appeared once. The chain has TRBV30 and TRBJ2-1; D uncertain. CDR1 and CDR2 from the germline V gene are GTSNPN and SVGIG (reference sequence). Trimming stripped 0 bases from V and 3 bases from J, with 9 bases between. The CDR3 extends over 14 amino acids. CDR3 in amino acids: CAWSVRRLYNEQFF. The CDR3 DNA reads as TGTGCCTGGAGTGTGCGGCGCCTCTACAATGAGCAGTTCTTC.

The chain links TRBV3-1 (or the pseudogene TRBV3-2) to TRBJ2-1, with D unresolved. Per the germline V gene, CDR1 is LGHDT and CDR2 is YNNKEL (reference sequence). CDR3 length equals 16 residues. The V end was cut by 0 bases, the J end by 4 bases, with 13 bases between. CDR3 sequence reads: CASSQDWSPIYNEQFF. The CDR3 nucleotides are TGTGCCAGCAGCCAAGATTGGAGCCCCATATACAATGAGCAGTTCTTC.

The table lists this clone with a count of one. V usage is TRBV7-8 and J usage is TRBJ1-2; D is unresolved. The germline gives CDR1 SGHVS, CDR2 FQNEAQ. V was shortened by 2 bases and J by 5 bases, with 6 bases between the two germline ends. This CDR3 region has 12 residues. CDR3 sequence reads: CASSLIEYGYTF. CDR3 sequence (DNA): TGTGCCAGCAGCTTAATAGAATATGGCTACACCTTC.

Turning to this clone: One end of the junction fails to match germline, which may point to a read error. The chain couples TRBV10-2 to TRBJ1-5; the D gene is possibly TRBD1 (6 bases). This CDR3 has 14 amino acids. In germline, CDR1 is WSHSY, CDR2 SAAADI. The CDR3 bases are TGCGCCAGTAGTGAAGGGATACAGGGATCCCCCCAGCATTTT. It encodes CASSEGIQGSPQHF.

The CDR3 coding sequence is TGTGCCAGCAGTTCCGGACAGATAAAGCCAGATACGCAGTATTTT. It codes for CASSSGQIKPDTQYF. V gene TRBV28 combines with J gene TRBJ2-3, with D maybe TRBD1 (6 bases). The germline V gene has CDR1 MDHEN and CDR2 SYDVKM. CDR3 size: 15 residues. Trimming removed 4 bases from V and 4 bases from J, with 15 bases in between.

The CDR3 coding sequence is TGTGCCAGCAGCTCTGGGACTAGCGGGAGGTACGAGCAGTACGTC. Its translation: CASSSGTSGRYEQYV. The chain uses TRBV7-8 and TRBJ2-7; 15 nucleotides match TRBD2. CDR3 length: 15 amino acids. Unmatched junction bases numbered 2, after V lost 4 bases and J lost 4 bases. Germline CDR1 and CDR2: SGHVS and FQNEAQ.

The CDR3 region is CASSAPRTMGYTF. The CDR3 nucleotides read TGTGCCAGCAGCGCACCTCGAACTATGGGCTACACCTTC. The chain employs TRBV12-3 or TRBV12-4 and TRBJ1-2; D is unclear. The length of the CDR3 is 13 residues. Trimming stripped 6 bases from V and 8 bases from J, with 16 bases between.

V gene TRBV3-1 (or the pseudogene TRBV3-2) combines with J gene TRBJ1-1; D is possibly TRBD1 (5 bases). CDR1 and CDR2 (germline): LGHDT, YNNKEL (reference sequence). This CDR3 is built from 16 residues. Trimming took off 0 bases at V and 5 bases at J, with 16 bases between the two ends. This CDR3 is CASSQDLEGTGTEAFF. In nucleotides, the CDR3 is TGTGCCAGCAGCCAAGATTTGGAGGGGACGGGGACTGAAGCTTTCTTT.

This clone appeared a single time. The CDR3 loop is CASSWDRSNEKLFF. DNA of the CDR3: TGTGCCAGCAGCTGGGACAGATCTAATGAAAAACTGTTTTTT. The rearrangement uses TRBV6-5 and TRBJ1-4; 7 bases are a match to TRBD1. In germline, CDR1 is MNHEY, CDR2 SVGAGI. V dropped 6 bases and J dropped 3; count of bases not matched to a gene: 4. The CDR3 contains 14 residues.

The CDR3 reads CASSEGLAALDTQYF. The CDR3 DNA sequence: TGTGCCAGCAGTGAAGGGCTAGCGGCCCTAGATACGCAGTATTTT. The rearrangement joins TRBV6-1 to TRBJ2-3, with 7 positions matching TRBD2. V lost 1 base and J lost 5; bases outside the gene matches: 6. CDR1 and CDR2 from the germline V gene are MNHNS and SASEGT. The CDR3 is 15 residues long.

J is TRBJ2-2 and V is TRBV6-5; 8 positions match TRBD2. Trimming at V came to 5 bases and at J to 9 bases, leaving 8 bases not matched to a gene. Germline CDR1 reads MNHEY; CDR2 reads SVGAGI. CDR3 length: 14 residues. The CDR3 here is CASSRPGLVWELFF. CDR3 nucleotide sequence: TGTGCCAGCAGTCGACCGGGACTAGTCTGGGAGCTGTTTTTT.

The chain employs TRBV5-1 and TRBJ2-1; 14 bases match TRBD2. V was pared by 2 bases and J by 1 base, with 5 bases of the junction left unmatched. Germline assignment: CDR1 SGHRS and CDR2 YFSETQ. The length of the CDR3 is 18 residues. The CDR3 sequence is CASSFAGTSGSSYNEQFF. In nucleotides, the CDR3 is TGCGCCAGCAGCTTCGCCGGGACTAGCGGGAGTTCCTACAATGAGCAGTTCTTC.

This rearrangement joins TRBV10-3 to TRBJ1-5, with D possibly TRBD1 on 6 matching bases. Trimming removed 2 bases at V and 8 bases at J, with 16 bases between. In germline, CDR1 is ENHRY, CDR2 SYGVKD. The CDR3 has 15 residues. CDR3 in amino acids: CAISEGPGGSKPQHF. In DNA, the CDR3 is TGTGCCATCAGTGAGGGGCCGGGGGGCTCGAAGCCCCAGCATTTT.

J is TRBJ1-5 and V is TRBV7-2; 9 bases fit TRBD1. CDR1 and CDR2 from the germline V gene are SGHTA and FQGNSA. The CDR3 totals 15 residues. Losses at the gene ends were 4 bases for V and 7 bases for J; bases not matched to a gene: 8. CDR3 sequence reads: CASSSRTGDMQPQHF. The CDR3 region has the DNA TGTGCCAGCAGCTCTAGGACAGGGGACATGCAGCCCCAGCATTTT.

This clone was counted a single time. CDR3 residues: CASSRLAGALGDTQYF. Written as DNA, the CDR3 is TGTGCCAGCAGCCGACTAGCGGGGGCCCTGGGAGATACGCAGTATTTT. V usage is TRBV7-9 and J usage is TRBJ2-3; 12 bases agree with TRBD2. The CDR3 spans 16 residues. CDR1 is SEHNR, CDR2 FQNEAQ, per germline (reference sequence). V dropped 5 bases and J dropped 5; count of bases not matched to a gene: 8.

This clone occurred a few times. V usage is TRBV12-5 and J usage is TRBJ2-4, with D maybe TRBD2 (5 bases). The germline V gene has CDR1 LGHNT and CDR2 FRNRAP. The CDR3 spans 12 residues. V lost 7 bases, J lost 9 bases, and 13 bases lay in between. In DNA form, the CDR3 reads TGTGCTAGTGTCCCGGGTGAGGGCATTCAGTACTTC. Translating it yields CASVPGEGIQYF.

This clone was counted a single time. This sequence joins TRBV24-1 and TRBJ2-1; weak D call: TRBD1 (5 bases). Trimming took off 3 bases at V and 1 base at J, with 9 bases between the two ends. This CDR3 region has 15 residues. Germline V gene lookup returns CDR1 KGHDR and CDR2 SFDVKD. The CDR3: CATSDDSPSYNEQFF. As DNA, the CDR3 is TGTGCCACCAGTGATGACAGCCCATCCTACAATGAGCAGTTCTTC.

V usage is TRBV10-3 and J usage is TRBJ1-5; D is possibly TRBD1 (5 bases). V lost 2 bases to trimming and J lost 4 bases, with 6 bases between them. The CDR3 consists of 13 residues. From germline, CDR1 is ENHRY and CDR2 SYGVKD. The CDR3 protein is CAISEDSNQPQHF. As DNA, the CDR3 is TGTGCCATCAGTGAGGACAGTAATCAGCCCCAGCATTTT.

This chain links TRBV5-1 with TRBJ2-1; D ambiguous. Germline CDR1 SGHRS, CDR2 YFSETQ. The CDR3 is made up of 13 amino acids. Trimming took off 0 bases at V and 5 bases at J, with 6 bases between the two ends. The CDR3 DNA follows: TGCGCCAGCAGCTTGGGGCTGAACAATGAGCAGTTCTTC. Translating it yields CASSLGLNNEQFF. Based on the CDR3 plus reference TRBV5-1 and TRBJ2-1, the full variable domain is KAGVTQTPRYLIKTRGQQVTLSCSPISGHRSVSWYQQTPGQGLQFLFEYFSETQRNKGNFPGRFSGRQFSNSRSEMNVSTLELGDSALYLCASSLGLNNEQFFGPGTRLTVL.

This clone appeared many times. The gene calls are TRBV5-1 and TRBJ2-7, with TRBD2 as a possible D gene (5 bases). CDR1 is SGHRS, CDR2 YFSETQ, per germline. Trimming left V 2 bases short and J 9 bases short, with 18 bases between. The CDR3 runs 14 residues. CDR3: CASSLSPTGGWQYF. The CDR3 DNA reads TGCGCCAGCAGCTTAAGCCCAACCGGAGGTTGGCAGTACTTC.

This clone was seen a few times. The rearrangement joins TRBV29-1 to TRBJ2-7; 9 bases agree with TRBD2. V dropped 6 bases and J dropped 8; count of bases not matched to a gene: 8. Germline CDR1 reads SQVTM; CDR2 reads ANQGSEA. This CDR3 is 12 amino acids long. The CDR3 coding sequence is TGCAGCGTATCCACCCTAGCGGGGAAGCAGTACGTC. Translating it yields CSVSTLAGKQYV.

This clone was recorded once. This chain joins TRBV19 and TRBJ2-3, with 8 bases identical to TRBD1. J gave up 4 bases and V 5 bases, and 8 bases lay outside the gene matches. Looked up from germline, CDR1 is LNHDA and CDR2 is SQIVND (reference sequence). The CDR3 sequence is 15 residues long. CDR3 sequence: CASSSGQGYADTQYF. As DNA, the CDR3 is TGTGCCAGTAGTTCAGGACAGGGATACGCAGATACGCAGTATTTT.

The rearrangement uses TRBV6-1 and TRBJ2-5, with 11 bases that match TRBD1. The CDR3 runs to 17 residues. Trimming cost V 0 bases and J 4 bases; bases outside gene matches: 7. The germline V gene has CDR1 MNHNS and CDR2 SASEGT. CDR3 bases: TGTGCCAGCAGTGAAGCTGCCGGACAGGGGGCAGGAGAGACCCAGTACTTC. This translates into CASSEAAGQGAGETQYF.